The present TCR beta chain was sequenced within a study of immune evolution from preneoplasia to lung adenocarcinoma. Study-level results: Later-stage lesions seemingly showed higher T cell density and diversity than normal lung.

Patients had resection in Japan or China between about 2014 and 2018. Each case's diagnosis was confirmed by two pathologists on H&E. Of note for this clone: Its antigen is currently unknown.

TCRdb's table, derived via immunoSEQ multiplex PCR, lists solely in-frame clones and lacks some. The data show roughly 15,000 clones, approximately 85% seen once. The CDR3 totals 15 residues. With 4 bases removed from V and 1 base from J, the gap between germline ends came to 11 bases. The germline CDR1 and CDR2 sequences are MNHEY and SVGAGI. V is TRBV6-5 and J is TRBJ1-5; D not resolved. Material for sequencing was FFPE lung adenocarcinoma in situ tissue. The TCR sequence derives from a donor of 70 years or more with lung adenocarcinoma. In DNA form, the CDR3 reads TGTGCCAGCAGTTCCCGTGGAGGGAGCAATCAGCCCCAGCATTTT. It specifies CASSSRGGSNQPQHF.